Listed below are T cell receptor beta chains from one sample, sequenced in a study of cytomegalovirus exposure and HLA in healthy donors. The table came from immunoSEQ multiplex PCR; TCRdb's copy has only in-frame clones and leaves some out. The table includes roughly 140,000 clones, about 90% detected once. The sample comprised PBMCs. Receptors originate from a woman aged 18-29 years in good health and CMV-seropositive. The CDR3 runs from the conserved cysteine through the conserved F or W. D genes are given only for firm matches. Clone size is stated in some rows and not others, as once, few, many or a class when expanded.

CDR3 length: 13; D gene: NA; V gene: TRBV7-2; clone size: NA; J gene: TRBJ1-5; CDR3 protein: CASSTLEGQPQHF; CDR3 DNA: TGTGCCAGCAGCACGCTGGAGGGACAGCCCCAGCATTTT
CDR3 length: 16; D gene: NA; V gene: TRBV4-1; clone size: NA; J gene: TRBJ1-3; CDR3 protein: CASSQDVPQPGNTIYF; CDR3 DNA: TGCGCCAGCAGCCAAGATGTCCCACAACCTGGAAACACCATATATTTT
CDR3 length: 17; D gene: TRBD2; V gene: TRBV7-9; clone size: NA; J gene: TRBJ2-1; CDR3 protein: CASSSLTSTDDYNEQFF; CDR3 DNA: TGTGCCAGCAGCTCGTTGACTAGCACCGACGACTACAATGAGCAGTTCTTC
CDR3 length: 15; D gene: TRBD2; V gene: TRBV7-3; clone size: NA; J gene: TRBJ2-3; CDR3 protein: CASSLTSGAADTQYF; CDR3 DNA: TGTGCCAGCAGCTTAACTAGCGGGGCGGCAGATACGCAGTATTTT
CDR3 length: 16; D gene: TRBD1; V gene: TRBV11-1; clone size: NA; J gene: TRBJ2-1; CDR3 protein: CASSLNRRDRGNEQFF; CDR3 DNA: TGTGCCAGCAGCTTAAATCGGCGGGACAGGGGAAATGAGCAGTTCTTC
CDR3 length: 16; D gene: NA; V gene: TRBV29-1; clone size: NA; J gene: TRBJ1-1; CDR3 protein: CSVETLPGEGRTEAFF; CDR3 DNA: TGCAGCGTTGAGACGCTCCCGGGAGAAGGAAGGACTGAAGCTTTCTTT
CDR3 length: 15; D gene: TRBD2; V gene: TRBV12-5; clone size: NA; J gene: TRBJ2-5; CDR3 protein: CASGLGLAGQETQYF; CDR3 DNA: TGTGCTAGTGGTTTGGGACTAGCGGGGCAAGAGACCCAGTACTTC
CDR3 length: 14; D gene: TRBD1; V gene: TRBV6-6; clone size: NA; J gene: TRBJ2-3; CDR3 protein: CASGRQGSTDTQYF; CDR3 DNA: TGTGCCAGTGGACGACAGGGTAGCACAGATACGCAGTATTTT
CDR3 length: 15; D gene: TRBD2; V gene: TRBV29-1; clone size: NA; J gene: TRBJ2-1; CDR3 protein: CSVANLAGSHNEQFF; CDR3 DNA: TGCAGCGTTGCGAACCTAGCGGGAAGCCACAATGAGCAGTTCTTC
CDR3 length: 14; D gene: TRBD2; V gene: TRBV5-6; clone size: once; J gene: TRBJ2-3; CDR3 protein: CASLLAGRTDTQYF; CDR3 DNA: TGTGCCAGCTTGCTAGCGGGGCGCACAGATACGCAGTATTTT
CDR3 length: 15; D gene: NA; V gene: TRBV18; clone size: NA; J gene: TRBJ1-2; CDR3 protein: CASSPGQGIGYGYTF; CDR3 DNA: TGTGCCAGCTCACCAGGGCAGGGAATAGGCTATGGCTACACCTTC
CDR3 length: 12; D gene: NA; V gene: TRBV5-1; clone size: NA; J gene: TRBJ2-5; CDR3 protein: CASSHLEETQYF; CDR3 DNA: TGCGCCAGCAGTCACCTAGAGGAGACCCAGTACTTC
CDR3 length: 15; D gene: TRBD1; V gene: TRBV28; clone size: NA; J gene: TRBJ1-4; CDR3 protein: CASSLRQGWFEKLFF; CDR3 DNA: TGTGCCAGCAGTTTAAGACAGGGATGGTTTGAAAAACTGTTTTTT
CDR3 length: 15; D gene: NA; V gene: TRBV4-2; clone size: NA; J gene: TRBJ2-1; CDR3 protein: CASSQEGGGYNEQFF; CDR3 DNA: TGTGCCAGCAGCCAAGAGGGTGGAGGATACAATGAGCAGTTCTTC
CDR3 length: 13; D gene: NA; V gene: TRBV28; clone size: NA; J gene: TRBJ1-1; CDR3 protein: CASSLDRLTEAFF; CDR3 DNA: TGTGCCAGCAGTTTAGACAGGTTAACTGAAGCTTTCTTT
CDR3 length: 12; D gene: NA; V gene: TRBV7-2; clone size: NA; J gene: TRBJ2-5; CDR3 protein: CASSTSYETQYF; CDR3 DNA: TGTGCCAGCAGCACGAGTTATGAGACCCAGTACTTC
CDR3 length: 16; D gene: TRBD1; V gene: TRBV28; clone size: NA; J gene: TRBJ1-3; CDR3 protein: CASMSGTGGLGNTIYF; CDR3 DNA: TGTGCCAGCATGTCTGGGACAGGGGGCCTTGGAAACACCATATATTTT
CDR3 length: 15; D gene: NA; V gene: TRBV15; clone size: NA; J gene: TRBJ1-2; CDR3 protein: CATSPGRGRGNGYTF; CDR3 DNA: TGTGCCACCAGCCCAGGTCGGGGAAGGGGGAATGGCTACACCTTC
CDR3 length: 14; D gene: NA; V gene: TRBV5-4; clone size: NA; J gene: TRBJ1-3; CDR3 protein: CASSPPGHGNTIYF; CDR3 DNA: TGTGCCAGCAGCCCCCCCGGACACGGAAACACCATATATTTT
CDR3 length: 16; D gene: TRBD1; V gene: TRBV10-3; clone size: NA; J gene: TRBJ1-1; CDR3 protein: CAISPDRGDMNTEAFF; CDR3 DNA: TGTGCCATCAGCCCGGACAGGGGAGATATGAACACTGAAGCTTTCTTT
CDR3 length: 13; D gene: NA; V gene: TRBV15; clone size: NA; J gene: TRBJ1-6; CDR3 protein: CATSRESNSPLHF; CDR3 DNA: TGTGCCACCAGCAGAGAATCAAATTCACCCCTCCACTTT
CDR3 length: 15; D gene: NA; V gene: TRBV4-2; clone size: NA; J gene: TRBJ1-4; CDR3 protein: CASSREDLTNEKLFF; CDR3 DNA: TGTGCCAGCTCCCGAGAGGATCTTACTAATGAAAAACTGTTTTTT
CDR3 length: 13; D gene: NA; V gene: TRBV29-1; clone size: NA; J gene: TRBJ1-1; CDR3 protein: CSVEEGAAREAFF; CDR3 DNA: TGCAGCGTTGAGGAGGGAGCGGCGAGGGAGGCTTTCTTT
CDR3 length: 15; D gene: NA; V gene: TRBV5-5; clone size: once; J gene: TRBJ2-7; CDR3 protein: CASSHAPNSNYEQYF; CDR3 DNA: TGTGCCAGCAGCCACGCACCAAACAGCAACTACGAGCAGTACTTC
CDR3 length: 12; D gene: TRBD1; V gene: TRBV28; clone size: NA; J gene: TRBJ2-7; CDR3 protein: CASSVQGNEQYF; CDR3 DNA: TGTGCCAGCAGCGTACAGGGGAACGAGCAGTACTTC
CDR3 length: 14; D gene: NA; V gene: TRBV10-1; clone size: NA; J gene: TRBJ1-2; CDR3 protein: CASSVLDSIYGYTF; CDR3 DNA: TGCGCCAGCAGTGTTCTTGACTCAATCTATGGCTACACCTTC